Here is one TCR beta chain with its context. What it binds is unknown. The sample comes from a study of radiotherapy plus CTLA-4 blockade in lung cancer. Study-level background: Objective responses were recorded in 15% to 20% of patients, with disease control recorded in 25% to 40%. The study, taken as a whole, reports: Early clone dynamics of blood T cells, plus interferon-beta, reportedly predicted response best. Radiotherapy was combined with ipilimumab, and tumor-derived TCR clones then expanded in blood.

The method was immunoSEQ multiplex PCR; TCRdb's version includes in-frame clones alone and lacks a portion of them. The sample contains around 56,000 clones, under 80% of which appear only once. Treatment of patients with chemo-refractory metastatic non-small-cell lung cancer consisted of focal radiation plus CTLA-4 blockade with ipilimumab. CDR1 WSHSY and CDR2 SAAADI come from the germline V gene. This CDR3 has 16 amino acids. Trimming shortened V by 4 bases and J by 0 bases, and 10 bases separated the two germline ends. The source material was peripheral blood, sampled from a patient treated with radiotherapy plus ipilimumab. The J gene is TRBJ1-6, the V gene TRBV10-2; D is undetermined. The TCR comes from a human donor with non-small cell lung cancer who had a complete response to radiotherapy plus ipilimumab. CDR3 sequence: CASSGFILSYNSPLHF. The CDR3 DNA follows: TGCGCCAGCAGTGGTTTTATCCTCTCCTATAATTCACCCCTCCACTTT.